This T cell receptor beta chain was sequenced for a study of blood T cell repertoires in COVID-19. The wider study: The United States, Italy and Spain supplied acute and convalescent COVID-19 samples. Sources were T cells, B-cell-depleted T cells, or PBMCs; the material itself was cDNA or gDNA.

V was pared by 3 bases and J by 5 bases, with 17 bases between. This CDR3 comprises 16 residues. Germline values: CDR1 MDHEN, CDR2 SYDVKM. Per the study methods: From reference gene primer amplification, estimates of nucleated cell counts were derived. TCRdb keeps only in-frame clones here, not all; method: immunoSEQ multiplex PCR. That table is the source of V, J and clone size, and D and trimming were worked out from the DNA. The sample shows 100,000 to 120,000 clones, roughly 80% of them seen only once. Material for sequencing was peripheral blood. V and J are TRBV28 and TRBJ1-5; D remains ambiguous. The receptor comes from a woman older than 75 with acute or convalescent COVID-19. The CDR3 protein is CASSFSLGERDQPQHF. The DNA of the CDR3 is TGTGCCAGCAGTTTTTCACTCGGGGAAAGGGATCAGCCCCAGCATTTT.